This T cell receptor beta chain originates from a study of blood T cell repertoires in COVID-19 (dated by TCRdb to 2018 to 2021). Describing the broader study: The collaborator samples originated in the United States, Italy and Spain and spanned the acute and convalescent phases of COVID-19. The material from the prospective study consisted of cDNA or gDNA derived from T cells, B-cell-depleted T cells, or PBMCs. The dataset comprised deeply sampled blood TCRbeta repertoires from subjects exposed to, actively infected with, or recovered from COVID-19. A freely available public database, intended as a resource for researchers studying the immune response to SARS-CoV-2, is where the repertoires were released. The samples were drawn from two sources: the first 160 participants of the ongoing ImmuneRACE study, and 1,200 or so subjects contributed by 6 global collaborators. The sample metadata nearly always contained a de-identified subject ID, COVID-19 status, age in years and sex. Where available, HLA class I and class II types were obtained from metadata supplied by the sample provider rather than from assay-based typing. General findings and caveats noted by the study authors: The amount of clinical and demographic metadata varied by source and participant and was provided uncurated.

Collaborating institutions collected whole blood in K2EDTA tubes following their own protocols. For TCRbeta analysis, collaborators shipped samples in one of three forms: frozen whole blood, isolated PBMCs, or DNA extracted from either of those sample types. As concerns this clone: The antigen it recognizes is unknown. Within one base of it there is no much larger clone, and no base qualities were kept.

TCRbeta CDR3 regions were amplified from genomic DNA by means of the immunoSEQ Assay, a bias-controlled multiplex PCR. The paper's processing steps were these. Nucleated cell counts per sample were estimated from amplification of reference gene primers within the assay. To quantify the absolute abundance of each unique TCRbeta CDR3 rearrangement, sequence reads were collapsed and filtered. For each sample, productive Simpson clonality was calculated by taking the square root of Simpson's diversity index across productive rearrangements. TCRdb's version of the immuneACCESS table is confined to in-frame rearrangements and falls short of the full clone set. An unresolved V gene accounts for under half of the shortfall where checked; the remainder is of unknown origin. The V and J calls and clone size are taken from that table; D and trimming were inferred from the DNA. The sample table holds 90,000 or so clones, of which approximately 86% were seen once. The ten largest clones take up about 7.2% of the sample.

The CDR3 goes from the cysteine to the phenylalanine over 17 residues. Of the read, only the CDR3 DNA is kept; its 51 bases are in frame from base 1. Looking up the germline V gene yields CDR1 SGHRS and CDR2 YFSETQ. Trimming leaves V shorter by 0 bases and J shorter by 0 bases, with the junction holding 6 bases beyond the gene matches. The chain is made from TRBV5-1 and TRBJ1-3; 7 central nucleotides agree with TRBD1. The TCR comes from a man in his sixties with acute or convalescent COVID-19. Sequencing was carried out using peripheral blood. The CDR3 region reads CASSLGQGMISGNTIYF. The nucleotides read TGCGCCAGCAGCTTGGGACAGGGAATGATCTCTGGAAACACCATATATTTT.